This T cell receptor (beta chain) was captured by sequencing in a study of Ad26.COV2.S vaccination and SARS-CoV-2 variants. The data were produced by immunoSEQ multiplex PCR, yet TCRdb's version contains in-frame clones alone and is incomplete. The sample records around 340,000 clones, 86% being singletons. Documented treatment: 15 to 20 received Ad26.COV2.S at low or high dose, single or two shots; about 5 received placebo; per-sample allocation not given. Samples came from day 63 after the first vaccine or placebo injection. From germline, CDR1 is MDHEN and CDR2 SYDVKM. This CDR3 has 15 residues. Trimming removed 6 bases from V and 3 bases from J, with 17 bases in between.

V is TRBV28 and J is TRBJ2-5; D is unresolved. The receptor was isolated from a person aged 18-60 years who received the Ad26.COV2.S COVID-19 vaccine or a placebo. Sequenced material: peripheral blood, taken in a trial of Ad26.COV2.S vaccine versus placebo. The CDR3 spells CASSSSFSVKETQYF. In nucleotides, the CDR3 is TGTGCCAGCAGCTCAAGTTTCTCCGTTAAAGAGACCCAGTACTTC.